This entry concerns a single T cell receptor beta chain. This sample is part of a study of T-cell reconstitution after alpha-beta-depleted transplantation in children. The CDR3 is made up of 16 amino acids. Germline V CDR1 and CDR2: SGHRS, YFSETQ. The J segment lost 2 bases and the V segment lost 4 bases, leaving 2 bases of the junction unmatched. The TCRbeta library was prepared with unique molecular identifiers. TCRdb re-called the PCR reads with MiXCR, one entry per CDR3 protein. This sample has around 500,000 distinct CDR3 sequences, with around 12% found just once. Sample: PBMCs from the stem cell graft donor, taken from the stem cell graft. The genes are TRBV5-1 and TRBJ2-1; 14 bases agree with TRBD2. This receptor was obtained from a human donor who donated a stem cell graft to a child with combined immunodeficiency. CDR3 residues: CASSPTSGGAYNEQFF. The DNA of the CDR3 is TGCGCCAGCAGCCCGACTAGCGGGGGGGCCTACAATGAGCAGTTCTTC. The full variable domain, with the rest looked up from reference TRBV5-1 and TRBJ2-1, is KAGVTQTPRYLIKTRGQQVTLSCSPISGHRSVSWYQQTPGQGLQFLFEYFSETQRNKGNFPGRFSGRQFSNSRSEMNVSTLELGDSALYLCASSPTSGGAYNEQFFGPGTRLTVL.